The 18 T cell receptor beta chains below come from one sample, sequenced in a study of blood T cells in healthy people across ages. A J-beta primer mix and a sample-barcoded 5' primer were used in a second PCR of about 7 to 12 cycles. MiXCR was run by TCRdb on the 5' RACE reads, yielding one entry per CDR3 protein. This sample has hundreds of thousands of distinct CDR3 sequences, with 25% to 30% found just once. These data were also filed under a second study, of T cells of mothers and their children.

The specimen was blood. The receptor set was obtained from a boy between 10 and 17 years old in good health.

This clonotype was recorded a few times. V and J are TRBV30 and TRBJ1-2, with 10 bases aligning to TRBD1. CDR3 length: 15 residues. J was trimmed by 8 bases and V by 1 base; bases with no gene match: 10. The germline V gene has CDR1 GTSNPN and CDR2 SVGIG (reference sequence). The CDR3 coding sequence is TGTGCCTGGAGTGCAACCCGACAGGGGGCAGAGGGCTACACCTTC. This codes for CAWSATRQGAEGYTF.

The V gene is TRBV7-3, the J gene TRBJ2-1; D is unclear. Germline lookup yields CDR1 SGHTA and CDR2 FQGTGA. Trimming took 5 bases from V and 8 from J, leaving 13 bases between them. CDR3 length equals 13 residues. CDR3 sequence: CASSMDRSYEQFF. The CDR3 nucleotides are TGTGCCAGCAGCATGGACCGGAGTTATGAGCAGTTCTTC.

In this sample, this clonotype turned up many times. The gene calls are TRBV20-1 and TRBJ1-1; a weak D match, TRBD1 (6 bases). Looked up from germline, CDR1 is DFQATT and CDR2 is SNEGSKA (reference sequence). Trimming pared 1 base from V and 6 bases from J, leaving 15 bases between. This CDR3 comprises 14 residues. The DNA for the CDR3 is TGCAGTGCTAGAGCTGGGGGCCACGGGGCTGAAGCTTTCTTT. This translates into CSARAGGHGAEAFF.

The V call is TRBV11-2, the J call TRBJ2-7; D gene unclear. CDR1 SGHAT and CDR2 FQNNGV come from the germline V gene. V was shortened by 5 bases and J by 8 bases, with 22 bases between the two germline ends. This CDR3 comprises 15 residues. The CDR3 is CASSPTHGPPYKQYF. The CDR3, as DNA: TGTGCCAGCAGCCCCACCCATGGACCCCCTTATAAGCAGTACTTC.

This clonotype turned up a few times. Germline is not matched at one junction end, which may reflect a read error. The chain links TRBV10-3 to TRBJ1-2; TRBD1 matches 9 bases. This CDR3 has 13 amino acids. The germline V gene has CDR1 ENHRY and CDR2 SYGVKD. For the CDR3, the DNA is TGTGCCATCAGTGGTGAACAGGGGGCACGGGACTCCTTC. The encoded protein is CAISGEQGARDSF.

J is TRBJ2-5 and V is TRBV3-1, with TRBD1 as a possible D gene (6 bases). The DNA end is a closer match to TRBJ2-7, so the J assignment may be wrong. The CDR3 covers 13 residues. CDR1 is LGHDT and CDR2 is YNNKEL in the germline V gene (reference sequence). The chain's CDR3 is CASSQQQGSEQYF. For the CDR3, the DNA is TGTGCCAGCAGCCAACAACAGGGTAGCGAGCAGTACTTC.

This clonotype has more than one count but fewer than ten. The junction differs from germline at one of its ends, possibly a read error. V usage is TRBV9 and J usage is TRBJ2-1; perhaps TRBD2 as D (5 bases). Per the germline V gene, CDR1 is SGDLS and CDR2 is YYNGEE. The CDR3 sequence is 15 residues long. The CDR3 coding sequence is TGTGCCAGTAGCGTATCAGGTCCCTCCTACAATGAGCAGTTCTTC. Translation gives CASSVSGPSYNEQFF.

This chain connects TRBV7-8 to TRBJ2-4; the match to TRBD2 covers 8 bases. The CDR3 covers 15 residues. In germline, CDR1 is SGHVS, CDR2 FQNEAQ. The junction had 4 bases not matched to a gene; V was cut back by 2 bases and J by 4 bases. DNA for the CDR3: TGTGCCAGCAGCTTACGCGGGACTAGTAAAAACATTCAGTACTTC. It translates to CASSLRGTSKNIQYF.

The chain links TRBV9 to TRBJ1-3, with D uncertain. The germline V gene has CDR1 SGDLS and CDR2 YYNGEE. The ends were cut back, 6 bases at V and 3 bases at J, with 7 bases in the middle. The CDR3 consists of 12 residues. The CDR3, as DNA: TGTGCCAGCAACCGGGTTGGAAACACCATATATTTT. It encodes CASNRVGNTIYF.

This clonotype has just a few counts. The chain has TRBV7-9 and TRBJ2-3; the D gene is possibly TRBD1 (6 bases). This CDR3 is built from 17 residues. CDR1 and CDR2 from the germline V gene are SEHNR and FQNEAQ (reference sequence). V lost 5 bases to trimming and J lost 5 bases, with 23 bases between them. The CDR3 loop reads CASSQKRGTPARDTQYF. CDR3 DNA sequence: TGTGCCAGCAGCCAAAAGCGTGGGACACCCGCGAGAGATACGCAGTATTTT.

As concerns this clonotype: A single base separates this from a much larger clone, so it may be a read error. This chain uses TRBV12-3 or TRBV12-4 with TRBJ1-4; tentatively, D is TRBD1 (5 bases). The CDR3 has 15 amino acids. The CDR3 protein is CASSLTTAGREKPFF. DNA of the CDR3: TGTGCCAGCAGTCTGACGACGGCGGGGCGCGAAAAACCGTTTTTT.

As DNA, the CDR3 is TGCAGTGCTAGAGAGGGAGCAGGGGAGCAGTACTTC. It yields the protein CSAREGAGEQYF. The chain has TRBV20-1 and TRBJ2-7, with D perhaps matching TRBD1 or TRBD2 (5 bases each). Trimming cost V 0 bases and J 7 bases, with 10 bases left between them. The CDR3 has 12 residues. Germline CDR1 DFQATT, CDR2 SNEGSKA (reference sequence).

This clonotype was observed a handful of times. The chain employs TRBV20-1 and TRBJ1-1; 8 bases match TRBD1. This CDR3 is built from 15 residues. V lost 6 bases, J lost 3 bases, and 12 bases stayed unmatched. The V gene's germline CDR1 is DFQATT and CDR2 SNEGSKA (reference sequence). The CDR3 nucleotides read TGCAGTGCCCCTACCCACAGGGGGACCGACACTGAAGCTTTCTTT. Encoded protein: CSAPTHRGTDTEAFF.

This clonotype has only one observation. This CDR3 reads CATEGGEDRGTEQYF. CDR3 sequence (DNA): TGTGCCACCGAAGGGGGTGAGGACAGGGGAACCGAGCAGTACTTC. The gene calls are TRBV27 and TRBJ2-7, with 9 bases matching TRBD1. The CDR3 is 15 residues long. Germline V gene sequence: CDR1 MNHEY, CDR2 SMNVEV (reference sequence). V lost 10 bases and J lost 6; bases outside the gene matches: 16.

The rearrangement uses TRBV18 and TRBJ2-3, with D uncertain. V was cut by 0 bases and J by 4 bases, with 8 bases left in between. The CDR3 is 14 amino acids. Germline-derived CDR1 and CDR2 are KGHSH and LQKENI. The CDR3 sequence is CASSPPVAPDTQYF. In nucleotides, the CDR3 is TGTGCCAGCTCACCACCGGTGGCCCCAGATACGCAGTATTTT.

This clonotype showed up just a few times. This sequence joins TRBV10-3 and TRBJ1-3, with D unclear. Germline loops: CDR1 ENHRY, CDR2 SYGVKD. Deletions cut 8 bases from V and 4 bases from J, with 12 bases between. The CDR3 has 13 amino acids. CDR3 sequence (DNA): TGTGCCATCTCACCCTCGGGAGGAAACACCATATATTTT. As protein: CAISPSGGNTIYF.

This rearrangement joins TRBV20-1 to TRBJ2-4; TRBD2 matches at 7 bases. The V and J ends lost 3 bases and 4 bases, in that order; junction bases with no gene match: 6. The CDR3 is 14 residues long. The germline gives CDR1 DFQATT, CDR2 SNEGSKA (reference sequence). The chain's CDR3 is CSASRDYPKNIQYF. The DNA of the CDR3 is TGCAGTGCTAGCCGGGACTACCCTAAAAACATTCAGTACTTC.

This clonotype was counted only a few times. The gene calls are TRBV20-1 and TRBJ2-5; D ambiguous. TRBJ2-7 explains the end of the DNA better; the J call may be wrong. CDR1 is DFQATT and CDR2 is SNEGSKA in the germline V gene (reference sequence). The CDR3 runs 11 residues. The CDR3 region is CSASGDYEQYF. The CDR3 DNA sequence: TGCAGTGCTAGTGGGGACTACGAGCAGTACTTC.